This TCR beta chain came from a study of T-cell reconstitution after alpha-beta-depleted transplantation in children. Germline-derived CDR1 and CDR2 are SGHDT and YYEEEE. Trimming removed 4 bases from V and 4 bases from J; junction bases left unmatched: 8. CDR3 size: 17 residues. Unique molecular identifiers were used in preparing the TCRbeta library. TCRdb processed the PCR reads anew with MiXCR; each CDR3 protein has one entry. Among fewer than 400,000 distinct CDR3 sequences, 23% were seen once, and the ten largest hold approximately 9.9%. Turning to this clonotype: The antigen remains unidentified.

Study-wide results and caveats: T cells produced anew were the main source of T-cell counts and diversity one year after transplant. About two months after transplant, alpha-beta T cells reportedly came from several hundred expanded graft clones.

The chain combines TRBV5-6 with TRBJ2-6, with 10 bases lining up with TRBD2. This TCR was recovered from a male patient between 10 and 17 years old who had a stem cell transplant for acute lymphoblastic leukemia, so the T cells may come from the graft donor. Sequencing was performed on PBMCs, mostly from graft donor cells, taken 180 days after TCRalphabeta/CD19-depleted stem cell transplant. This CDR3 reads CASSPLAGTSGANVLTF. CDR3 in DNA: TGTGCCAGCAGCCCACTAGCGGGGACCTCGGGGGCCAACGTCCTGACTTTC.